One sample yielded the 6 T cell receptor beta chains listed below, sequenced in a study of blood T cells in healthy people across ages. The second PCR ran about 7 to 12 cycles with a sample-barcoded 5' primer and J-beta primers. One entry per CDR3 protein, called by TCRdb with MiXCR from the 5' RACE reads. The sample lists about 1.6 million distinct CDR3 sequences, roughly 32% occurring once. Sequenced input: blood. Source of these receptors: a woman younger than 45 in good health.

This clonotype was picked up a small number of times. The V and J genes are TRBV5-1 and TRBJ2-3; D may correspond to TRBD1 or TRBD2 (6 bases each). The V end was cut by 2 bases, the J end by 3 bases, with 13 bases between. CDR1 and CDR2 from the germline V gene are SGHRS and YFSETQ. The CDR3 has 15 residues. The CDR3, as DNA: TGCGCCAGCAGCTTTAGGGGGGAACGGACAGATACGCAGTATTTT. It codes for CASSFRGERTDTQYF.

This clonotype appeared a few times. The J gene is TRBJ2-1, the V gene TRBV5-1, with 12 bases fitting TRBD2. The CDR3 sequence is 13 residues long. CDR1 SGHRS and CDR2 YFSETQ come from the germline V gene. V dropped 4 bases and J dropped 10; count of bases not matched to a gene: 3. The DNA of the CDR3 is TGCGCCAGCAGCCCGACTAGCGGGGGAGAGCAGTTCTTC. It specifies CASSPTSGGEQFF.

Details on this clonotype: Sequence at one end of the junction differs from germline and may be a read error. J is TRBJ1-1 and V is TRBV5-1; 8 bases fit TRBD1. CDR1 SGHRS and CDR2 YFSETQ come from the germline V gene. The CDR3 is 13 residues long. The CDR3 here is CVSSPQGAAEAFF. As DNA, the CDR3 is TGCGTCAGCAGCCCGCAGGGGGCCGCTGAAGCTTTCTTT.

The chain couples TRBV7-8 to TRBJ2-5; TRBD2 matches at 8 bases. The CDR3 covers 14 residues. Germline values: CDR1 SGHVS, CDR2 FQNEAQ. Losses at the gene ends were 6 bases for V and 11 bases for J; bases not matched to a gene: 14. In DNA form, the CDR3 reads TGTGCCAGCAGGGGGGGAGCGGGGGCTGGAGAGCAGTACTTC. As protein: CASRGGAGAGEQYF.

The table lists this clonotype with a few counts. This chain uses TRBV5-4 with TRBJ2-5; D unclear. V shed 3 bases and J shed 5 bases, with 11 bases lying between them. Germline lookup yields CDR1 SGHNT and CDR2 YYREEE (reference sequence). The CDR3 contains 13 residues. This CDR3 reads CASSWSAEETQYF. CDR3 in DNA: TGTGCCAGCAGCTGGTCGGCAGAGGAGACCCAGTACTTC.

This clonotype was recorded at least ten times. CDR3 amino acids: CASSQRRTGEVTDTQYF. CDR3 nucleotide sequence: TGCGCCAGCAGCCAGCGCCGGACAGGGGAAGTCACAGATACGCAGTATTTT. V and J are TRBV4-1 and TRBJ2-3; 9 positions match TRBD1. Germline assignment: CDR1 MGHRA and CDR2 YSYEKL. The V and J ends lost 3 bases and 2 bases, in that order; junction bases with no gene match: 9. The CDR3 totals 17 residues.